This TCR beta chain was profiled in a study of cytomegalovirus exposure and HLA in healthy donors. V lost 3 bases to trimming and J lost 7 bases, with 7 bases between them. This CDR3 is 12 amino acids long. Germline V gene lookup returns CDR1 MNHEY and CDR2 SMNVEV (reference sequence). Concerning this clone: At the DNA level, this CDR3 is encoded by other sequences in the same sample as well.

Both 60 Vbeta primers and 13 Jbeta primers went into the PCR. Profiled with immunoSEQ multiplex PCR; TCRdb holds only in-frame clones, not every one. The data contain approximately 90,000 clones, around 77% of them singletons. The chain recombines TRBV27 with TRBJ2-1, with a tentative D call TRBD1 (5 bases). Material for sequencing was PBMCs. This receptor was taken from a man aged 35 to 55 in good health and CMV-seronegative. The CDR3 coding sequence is TGTGCCAGCAGTTTGCAGGGTAATGAGCAGTTCTTC. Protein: CASSLQGNEQFF.